This T cell receptor beta chain was profiled in a study of technical replicates of blood from several donors. Produced via immunoSEQ multiplex PCR; TCRdb's table is partial and in-frame only. The table lists roughly 79,000 clones, around 94% of them singletons. Losses at the gene ends were 5 bases for V and 6 bases for J; bases not matched to a gene: 9. CDR1 is SQVTM, CDR2 ANQGSEA, per germline. There are 13 residues in the CDR3. This sequence originates from a human donor in good health. Material for sequencing was T cells isolated from PBMCs. V and J are TRBV29-1 and TRBJ1-1; 7 nucleotides align to TRBD1. CDR3 coding DNA: TGCAGCGTTAAGACAGGGAGGAGCGCTGAAGCTTTCTTT. Translation gives CSVKTGRSAEAFF. The variable domain in full, with the rest retrieved from reference TRBV29-1 and TRBJ1-1, is SAVISQKPSRDICQRGTSLTIQCQVDSQVTMMFWYRQQPGQSLTLIATANQGSEATYESGFVIDKFPISRPNLTFSTLTVSNMSPEDSSIYLCSVKTGRSAEAFFGQGTRLTVV.